This TCR beta chain was sequenced in a study of blood T cell repertoires in COVID-19. Study as a whole: Sample material is recorded as cDNA or gDNA derived from T cells, B-cell-depleted T cells, or PBMCs.

V was clipped by 4 bases and J by 3 bases, with 11 bases between them. Germline V gives CDR1 SGHNT, CDR2 YYREEE (reference sequence). This CDR3 comprises 13 residues. Method: immunoSEQ multiplex PCR; TCRdb's copy keeps in-frame clones and lacks some. This table holds a few hundred thousand clones, over 75% found once. The TCR originated in a man aged 18 to 29 who had recovered from COVID-19. Sequenced sample: PBMCs or T cells enriched from blood (not recorded which). This rearrangement joins TRBV5-4 to TRBJ2-7, with a possible D match to TRBD1 (5 bases). The DNA of the CDR3 is TGTGCCAGCAGCCCCGGACAAGTCTACGAGCAGTACTTC. It translates to CASSPGQVYEQYF.